This T cell receptor (beta chain) was found in a study of T cells in Graves' hyperthyroidism and ophthalmopathy. The study's findings and limits: Through a model of 13 V-J features, ophthalmopathy was separated from stable hyperthyroidism. Within blood appeared most thyroid clonotypes that had expanded above 0.001.

Amplification targeted TCR beta CDR3 regions from RNA transcripts. RT-PCR in the first round (using the HTBI primer set) targeted the TCR CDR3. Each CDR3 protein gets one entry after TCRdb re-called the multiplex PCR reads with MiXCR. The sample has hundreds of thousands of distinct CDR3 sequences; around 45% are singletons. The definition of stable Graves' hyperthyroidism was no ophthalmopathy progression within 18 months. Uncontrolled infection, other autoimmune disease, pregnancy or lactation disqualified patients from enrolment. This CDR3 comprises 16 residues. Germline V CDR1 and CDR2: SGHVS, FQNEAQ. V was clipped by 6 bases and J by 2 bases, with 17 bases between them. About this clonotype: Antigen specificity is unknown.

The source material was peripheral blood or thyroid tissue (not recorded which). The sequence was collected from a woman under 30 with Graves' hyperthyroidism. The chain carries TRBV7-8 and TRBJ1-5; D perhaps matches TRBD1 (5 bases). The CDR3 is CASSTGPPTGNQPQHF. In DNA form, the CDR3 reads TGTGCCAGCAGTACGGGACCGCCTACCGGCAATCAGCCCCAGCATTTT.